A single sample gave rise to the 17 T cell receptor delta chains below, sequenced in a study of gammadelta T cells in human blood. With CATT, TCRdb re-called clones from the RT-PCR reads. Found here are approximately 800 delta-chain clones, around 49% of them singletons; the top ten hold about 35%. Sequencing was performed on Vgamma9Vdelta2 gamma-delta T cells from infant blood. Source of these receptors: a human donor.

This clone turned up a few times. It is likely a read error: a sequence one base away is far more abundant. The chain employs TRDV2 and TRDJ2, with unresolved D. In germline, CDR1 is GEAIGNYY, CDR2 EKD. The CDR3 is made up of 15 amino acids. V was trimmed by 1 base and J by 0 bases, leaving 8 bases between them. The CDR3 bases are TGTGCCTGTGACACGGAAGGAGCTTTGACAGCACAACTCTTCTTT. Its protein is CACDTEGALTAQLFF.

Concerning this clone: Given a far larger clone just one base away, this is likely a sequencing read error. This sample includes further DNA sequences coding for the same CDR3. The V call is TRDV2, the J call TRDJ3; D is unclear. CDR3 size: 17 residues. CDR1 GEAIGNYY and CDR2 EKD come from the germline V gene. DNA for the CDR3: TGTGCTTGTGACAAATGGGAGGTCTCCTGGGACACCCGACAGATGTTTTTC. Its protein is CACDKWEVSWDTRQMFF.

V and J are TRDV2 and TRDJ1; 10 bases are a match to TRDD3. In germline, CDR1 is GEAIGNYY, CDR2 EKD. The CDR3 totals 16 residues. V trimming: 4 bases; J trimming: 0 bases; junction bases outside the gene matches: 7. As DNA, the CDR3 is TGTGCCTGTGATCTTGTACTGGGGGATCACACCGATAAACTCATCTTT. Translating gives CACDLVLGDHTDKLIF.

This clone rates as hyperexpanded. Other nucleotide sequences from this sample produce the same CDR3. This chain joins TRDV2 and TRDJ2; D call uncertain. CDR1 is GEAIGNYY and CDR2 is EKD in the germline V gene. V dropped 1 base and J dropped 0 bases, with 8 bases sitting between them. CDR3 length: 15 residues. The CDR3 DNA sequence: TGTGCCTGTGACACGGTAGGAGCTTTGACAGCACAACTCTTCTTT. Protein: CACDTVGALTAQLFF.

About this clone itself: TCRdb's protein, taken from a much larger clone, differs from this DNA's translation at residue 7, likely owing to a read error; the protein displayed comes from the DNA. J is TRDJ1 and V is TRDV2, with 9 bases matching TRDD3. This CDR3 is 16 amino acids long. Germline CDR1 and CDR2: GEAIGNYY and EKD. V dropped 3 bases and J dropped 0; count of bases not matched to a gene: 7. The CDR3 here is CACDSLSGGYTDKLIF. CDR3 DNA sequence: TGTGCCTGTGACTCACTTTCTGGGGGATACACCGATAAACTCATCTTT.

Concerning this clone: A far bigger clonotype differs at one base, so this is likely a read error. Other DNA sequences from this sample encode an identical CDR3 as well. The chain recombines TRDV2 with TRDJ1; 12 bases match TRDD3. Germline V gene data show CDR1 as GEAIGNYY and CDR2 as EKD. The CDR3 sequence is 16 residues long. V trimming: 3 bases; J trimming: 0 bases; junction bases outside the gene matches: 4. For the CDR3, the DNA is TGTGCCTGTGACGTGCTGGGGGATACGCACACCGATAAACTCATCTTT. Its translation is CACDVLGDTHTDKLIF.

In the case of this clone: The amino acid sequence in TCRdb belongs to a much larger clone and departs from this DNA's translation at residue 11, likely a sequencing read error; the sequence shown is translated from the DNA. J is TRDJ2 and V is TRDV2, with a tentative D call TRDD3 (6 bases). V lost 0 bases and J lost 4, with 17 bases in between. This CDR3 is built from 17 residues. Germline values: CDR1 GEAIGNYY, CDR2 EKD. The CDR3 coding sequence is TGTGCCTGTGACACCGTCGGGGATGCTGCTTCGACAGCACAACTCTTCTTT. This translates into CACDTVGDAASTAQLFF.

Concerning this clone: The protein TCRdb gives is from a much larger clone and does not agree with this DNA's translation at residue 10, likely a read error; the protein shown here comes from the DNA. The chain combines TRDV2 with TRDJ3, with 8 bases that match TRDD3. This CDR3 has 18 residues. From germline, CDR1 is GEAIGNYY and CDR2 EKD. The ends lost 1 base at V and 2 bases at J; junction bases unmatched: 6. The DNA of the CDR3 is TGTGCCTGTGACACTGGGGGATCAAGCGCCTGGGACACCCGACAGATGTTTTTC. It is translated as CACDTGGSSAWDTRQMFF.

Remarks on this clone: Since a far larger clone is one base different, this is likely a read error. The same CDR3 also results from other DNA sequences found in this sample. This chain links TRDV2 with TRDJ1, with TRDD3 as a possible D gene (6 bases). With 0 bases removed from V and 0 bases from J, the gap between germline ends came to 13 bases. This CDR3 spans 16 amino acids. From germline, CDR1 is GEAIGNYY and CDR2 EKD. Here the CDR3 reads CACDTAGDTYTDKLIF. CDR3 sequence (DNA): TGTGCCTGTGACACCGCTGGGGACACTTACACCGATAAACTCATCTTT.

Of note for this clone: TCRdb has a much larger clone's protein, which differs at residue 12 from the translation of this DNA, likely because of a read error; what is shown is the protein translated from the DNA. The chain uses TRDV2 and TRDJ3; weak D call: TRDD2 (6 bases). This CDR3 is 17 amino acids long. Germline CDR1 and CDR2: GEAIGNYY and EKD. CDR3 amino acids: CACDTTGASWDIRQMFF. The CDR3 DNA follows: TGTGCCTGTGACACCACTGGCGCTTCCTGGGACATCCGACAGATGTTTTTC.

This clone was picked up a small number of times. A far larger clone is one base from this, pointing to a likely read error. The sample holds other DNA sequences that translate to the same CDR3. V usage is TRDV2 and J usage is TRDJ2; the D is unclear. This CDR3 has 15 amino acids. Looked up from germline, CDR1 is GEAIGNYY and CDR2 is EKD. Between the trimmed V and J ends, which lost 1 base and 0 bases, there was a span of 8 bases. The CDR3 protein is CACDTVGALTAQLFF. Here the CDR3 DNA reads TGTGCCTGTGACACAGTAGGAGCTTTGACAGCACAACTCTTCTTT.

About this clone itself: A far larger clone is one base from this, pointing to a likely read error. Other DNA sequences in the same sample also yield this CDR3. The rearrangement links TRDV2 to TRDJ1, with TRDD3 identical over 12 bases. There are 16 residues in the CDR3. Germline lookup yields CDR1 GEAIGNYY and CDR2 EKD. Trimming at V came to 3 bases and at J to 0 bases, leaving 4 bases not matched to a gene. The CDR3 protein is CACDVLGDTHTDKLIF. The CDR3 region has the DNA TGTGCCTGTGACGTACTGGGGGATACACACACCGATAAACTCATCTTT.

About this clone itself: TCRdb's listed protein matches a much larger clone and diverges from this DNA's translation at residue 16, likely through a read error; the protein shown comes from the DNA. This chain links TRDV2 with TRDJ3; 8 nucleotides match TRDD3. The CDR3 runs 19 residues. Looked up from germline, CDR1 is GEAIGNYY and CDR2 is EKD. CDR3 in DNA: TGTGCCTGTGACACCGTACTGGGGGCCCTCTCCTGGGACACCCGACTGATGTTTTTC. It specifies CACDTVLGALSWDTRLMFF.

The J segment is TRDJ2; no V gene was assigned; the table's D gene call, TRDD3, was not cross checked with the DNA. The CDR3 contains 28 residues. In nucleotides, the CDR3 is TGCAGTGGTATCAACGCAGAGTACATGGGGAAGGTTTTTCGTAATGATGCCTGTGGTAGTGCTTTGACAGCACAACTCTTCTTT. Protein product: CSGINAEYMGKVFRNDACGSALTAQLFF.

This clone occurred a few times. Given a far larger clone just one base away, this is likely a sequencing read error. The chain joins TRDV2 to TRDJ1; tentative D call: TRDD3 (6 bases). The CDR3 has 14 amino acids. Germline CDR1 GEAIGNYY, CDR2 EKD. In DNA, the CDR3 is TGTGCCCGTGACACCTGGGGATACACCGATAAACTCATCTTT. Its protein product is CARDTWGYTDKLIF.

Remarks on this clone: A far bigger clonotype differs at one base, so this is likely a read error. This same CDR3 is encoded by further DNA sequences in the sample. The genes are TRDV2 and TRDJ3, with D uncertain. V was shortened by 1 base and J by 0 bases, with 12 bases between the two germline ends. The CDR3 is 18 residues long. The germline gives CDR1 GEAIGNYY, CDR2 EKD. CDR3 region: CACDTAGFSSWDTRQMFF. Here the CDR3 DNA reads TGTGCCTGTGACACGGCTGGTTTTAGCTCCTGGGACACCCGACAGATGTTTTTC.

As for this clone: A read error is likely here: a far larger clone is one base away. The sample carries other DNA sequences with the same CDR3. V and J are TRDV2 and TRDJ3; a possible D gene is TRDD3 (5 bases). CDR1 is GEAIGNYY and CDR2 is EKD in the germline V gene. The CDR3 consists of 17 residues. Written as DNA, the CDR3 is TGTGCCAGTGACACCACTGGCGCTTCCTGGGACACCCGACAGATGTTTTTC. Its translation: CASDTTGASWDTRQMFF.